This T cell receptor beta chain was captured by sequencing in a study of T cells in Graves' hyperthyroidism and ophthalmopathy. Germline V CDR1 and CDR2: SGHAT, FQDESV (reference sequence). This CDR3 region has 16 residues. V was clipped by 4 bases and J by 0 bases; unmatched bases: 5. With duration under 3 months, ophthalmopathy was active: Clinical Activity Score at least 3, NOSPECS at least 4. Amplified regions were TCR beta CDR3 sequences from RNA transcripts. The TCR CDR3 first-round RT-PCR relied on the HTBI primer set. MiXCR, applied by TCRdb to the multiplex PCR reads, yields one record per CDR3 protein. The sample carries 250,000 to 400,000 distinct CDR3 sequences, roughly an eighth recorded once.

Sequences were obtained from blood. This clonotype originated in a middle-aged woman with Graves' ophthalmopathy. This chain links TRBV11-1 with TRBJ2-1; 8 bases map to TRBD1. The CDR3 protein is CASSSPDRGSYNEQFF. The CDR3 DNA reads as TGTGCCAGCAGCTCACCAGACAGGGGCTCCTACAATGAGCAGTTCTTC.